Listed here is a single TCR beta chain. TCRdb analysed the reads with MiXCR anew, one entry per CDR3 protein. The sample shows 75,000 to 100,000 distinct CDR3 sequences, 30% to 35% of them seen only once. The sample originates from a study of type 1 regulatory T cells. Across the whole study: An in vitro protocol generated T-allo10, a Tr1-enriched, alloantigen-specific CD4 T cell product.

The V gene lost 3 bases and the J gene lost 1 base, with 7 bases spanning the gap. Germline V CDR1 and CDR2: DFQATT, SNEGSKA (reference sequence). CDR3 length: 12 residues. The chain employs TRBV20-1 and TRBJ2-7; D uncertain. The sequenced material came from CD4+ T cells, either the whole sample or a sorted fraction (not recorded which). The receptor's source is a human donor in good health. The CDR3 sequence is CSASGSSYEQYF. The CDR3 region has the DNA TGCAGTGCTAGTGGAAGTTCCTACGAGCAGTACTTC.